This T cell receptor beta chain was identified during a study of blood T cell repertoires in COVID-19. The method was immunoSEQ multiplex PCR; TCRdb's version includes in-frame clones alone and lacks a portion of them. The table records approximately 210,000 clones, approximately 91% of them present only once. CDR1 is SNHLY and CDR2 is FYNNEI in the germline V gene. This CDR3 has 15 amino acids. V shed 6 bases, J shed 6 bases, and the junction held 11 bases outside the gene matches. Material: peripheral blood. The sequence came from a middle-aged woman with acute or convalescent COVID-19. The chain has TRBV2 and TRBJ2-3, with 8 bases aligning to TRBD1. The CDR3 sequence: CASSLLTGAKDTQYF. The CDR3 DNA reads as TGTGCCAGCAGCCTCCTGACAGGGGCTAAGGATACGCAGTATTTT.